This TCR beta chain was retrieved from a study of CD8+ T cells in alopecia areata. Study as a whole: Treatment ran 6 to 18 months, with 6 months of follow-up afterward. Regarding the study as a whole: Researchers report lesional scalp, most notably alopecia totalis/universalis, outstripped normal scalp in clonality.

Treatment here: oral pan-JAK inhibitor, 5-10 mg twice daily. Extracted RNA was reverse transcribed, and the resulting cDNA served as sequencing template. Here immunoSEQ multiplex PCR was the method, and the copy in TCRdb shows in-frame clones only, minus some. There are 150,000 to 200,000 clones in the sample; roughly 60% occur only once, and about 5.1% lies in the top ten. This clone turned up a few times. Its specificity is not known. The CDR3 sequence is 13 residues long. V dropped 3 bases and J dropped 9 bases, with 13 bases sitting between them. The germline V gene encodes CDR1 SGHRS and CDR2 YFSETQ.

The source is a human donor with alopecia areata. This chain connects TRBV5-1 to TRBJ2-1; D gene unclear. Source: CD4+ T cells sorted from blood, taken at week 24, from a patient treated with tofacitinib. The CDR3 reads CASSSQPSGEQFF. The CDR3 bases are TGCGCCAGCAGCTCGCAGCCCTCGGGTGAGCAGTTCTTC.